This TCR beta chain was documented in a study of blood T cell repertoires in COVID-19. The germline gives CDR1 MDHEN, CDR2 SYDVKM. The CDR3 is made up of 14 amino acids. With 2 bases clipped from V and 8 bases from J, the junction kept 7 bases outside the gene matches. Clones were read by immunoSEQ multiplex PCR, and TCRdb kept only the in-frame ones, dropping some. The table has 150,000 to 200,000 clones, about nine tenths seen once. The gene calls are TRBV28 and TRBJ1-2; 8 bases fit TRBD1. The receptor was derived from a man between 25 and 39 years old with COVID-19, enrolled during active disease. Sequencing was performed on peripheral blood. Written as DNA, the CDR3 is TGTGCCAGCAGTTTAGCCGGACAGGGACGAGGCTACACCTTC. Its translation: CASSLAGQGRGYTF.